This T cell receptor (beta chain) was found in a study of long-term antiretroviral therapy in people with HIV. Whole-study results and caveats: Documentation of ART adherence, viral resistance or therapy changes was absent.

Survey level was the resolution at which the v3.0 immunoSEQ assay ran. Profiling relied on immunoSEQ multiplex PCR, and the TCRdb table lists in-frame clones only, not all of them. The data contain approximately 35,000 clones, 85% to 95% of them singletons. This clone was picked up one time. The antigen is not known. V dropped 6 bases and J dropped 1 base, with 13 bases sitting between them. Germline CDR1 and CDR2: MNHEY and SMNVEV (reference sequence). The CDR3 is made up of 14 amino acids. Sample: unsorted PBMCs, taken 4.1 years after starting antiretroviral therapy. This chain joins TRBV27 and TRBJ2-7, with a possible D match to TRBD1 (5 bases). The sequence was obtained from a woman aged 50 to 60 with HIV. CDR3: CASSETVWSYEQYF. The DNA of the CDR3 is TGTGCCAGCAGCGAGACAGTCTGGTCCTACGAGCAGTACTTC.